The rows below give T cell receptor beta chains drawn from one sample of a study of blood T cell repertoires in COVID-19. Using immunoSEQ multiplex PCR, the repertoire was profiled, and TCRdb retains in-frame clones only, with some absent. The repertoire holds nearly 200,000 clones, approximately 84% seen once, with 5.1% in the top ten. The sequenced material came from peripheral blood. These receptors were obtained from a woman in her sixties or seventies with active or convalescent COVID-19. The CDR3 runs from the conserved cysteine through the conserved F or W. Fields, in order: clone size, J gene, D gene, V gene, CDR3 DNA, CDR3 protein. The D gene is left open where the match is weak. Rows may omit the clone size; those that give it use once, few, many or a size class.

clone size: -
J gene: TRBJ2-7
D gene: -
V gene: TRBV6-5
CDR3 DNA: TGTGCCAGCAGCTTCAGGGTGAGCTCCTACGAGCAGTACTTC
CDR3 protein: CASSFRVSSYEQYF

clone size: -
J gene: TRBJ2-6
D gene: TRBD1
V gene: TRBV11-2
CDR3 DNA: TGTGCCAGCAGCCTCAGAGCGGGACAGGGGTTTTCTGGGGCCAACGTCCTGACTTTC
CDR3 protein: CASSLRAGQGFSGANVLTF

clone size: -
J gene: TRBJ2-2
D gene: TRBD2
V gene: TRBV27
CDR3 DNA: TGTGCCAGCAAGACCCGGCCGGGACTAATGGCCGGGGAGCTGTTTTTT
CDR3 protein: CASKTRPGLMAGELFF

clone size: -
J gene: TRBJ1-1
D gene: -
V gene: TRBV13
CDR3 DNA: TGTGCCAGCAGCTTAGCCGGAGTATCCACTGAAGCTTTCTTT
CDR3 protein: CASSLAGVSTEAFF

clone size: -
J gene: TRBJ1-6
D gene: -
V gene: TRBV5-1
CDR3 DNA: TGCGCCAGCAGCTTGGGGGGCCTGGGGAATTCACCCCTCCACTTT
CDR3 protein: CASSLGGLGNSPLHF

clone size: -
J gene: TRBJ2-7
D gene: TRBD2
V gene: TRBV6-2/TRBV6-3
CDR3 DNA: TGTGCCAGCAGTTACCCGGCTAGCGGGAGAGGCTACGAGCAGTACTTC
CDR3 protein: CASSYPASGRGYEQYF

clone size: -
J gene: TRBJ2-7
D gene: TRBD2
V gene: TRBV5-5
CDR3 DNA: TGTGCCAGCAGCTTTTTCCCCTACGCGGGACTAGGCGAGCAGTACTTC
CDR3 protein: CASSFFPYAGLGEQYF

clone size: -
J gene: TRBJ1-2
D gene: -
V gene: TRBV4-1
CDR3 DNA: TGCGCCAGCAGCCAAGGACCCCAGGGGCCCGGCTACACCTTC
CDR3 protein: CASSQGPQGPGYTF

clone size: -
J gene: TRBJ2-6
D gene: -
V gene: TRBV5-1
CDR3 DNA: TGCGCCAGCAGCTCGCCGGTCTCTGGGGCCAACGTCCTGACTTTC
CDR3 protein: CASSSPVSGANVLTF

clone size: -
J gene: TRBJ2-3
D gene: -
V gene: TRBV3-1/TRBV3-2
CDR3 DNA: TGTGCCAGCAGCCAAGATGACTCCAGGGGCACAGATACGCAGTATTTT
CDR3 protein: CASSQDDSRGTDTQYF

clone size: -
J gene: TRBJ2-1
D gene: TRBD1
V gene: TRBV28
CDR3 DNA: TGTGCCACCGACCCCACAGGGGGTTCCTACAATGAGCAGTTCTTC
CDR3 protein: CATDPTGGSYNEQFF

clone size: -
J gene: TRBJ1-4
D gene: TRBD1
V gene: TRBV7-9
CDR3 DNA: TGTGCCAGCAGCGACAGGGGGCTAGCTGAAAAACTGTTTTTT
CDR3 protein: CASSDRGLAEKLFF

clone size: few
J gene: TRBJ2-1
D gene: TRBD1
V gene: TRBV28
CDR3 DNA: TGTGCCAGCAACCACCCGAATCCCAACAGGGGCAATGAGCAGTTCTTC
CDR3 protein: CASNHPNPNRGNEQFF

clone size: -
J gene: TRBJ1-2
D gene: TRBD1
V gene: TRBV7-9
CDR3 DNA: TGTGCCAGCAGCTGGAGAGGGGGCGGCGATGGCTACACCTTC
CDR3 protein: CASSWRGGGDGYTF

clone size: once
J gene: TRBJ2-3
D gene: -
V gene: TRBV6-6
CDR3 DNA: TGTGCCGCTCGGAGTGGCCTTAGCACAGATACGCAGTATTTT
CDR3 protein: CAARSGLSTDTQYF

clone size: once
J gene: TRBJ1-6
D gene: TRBD1
V gene: TRBV9
CDR3 DNA: TGTGCCAGCAGTGCCCGACAGGGCGATAATTCACCCCTCCACTTT
CDR3 protein: CASSARQGDNSPLHF

clone size: -
J gene: TRBJ2-4
D gene: TRBD2
V gene: TRBV28
CDR3 DNA: TGTGCCAGCAGTCCGAGCTATGGGACTAGCGGTCTGGGGACCAAAAACATTCAGTACTTC
CDR3 protein: CASSPSYGTSGLGTKNIQYF

clone size: -
J gene: TRBJ1-2
D gene: TRBD1
V gene: TRBV6-6
CDR3 DNA: TGTGCCAGCAGTCTAGATGGGACAGCCCACAGAATTTATGGCTACACCTTC
CDR3 protein: CASSLDGTAHRIYGYTF

clone size: -
J gene: TRBJ1-4
D gene: TRBD1
V gene: TRBV6-5
CDR3 DNA: TGTGCCAGCAGGGCGCCGGGACAGGGGCCTGAAAAACTGTTTTTT
CDR3 protein: CASRAPGQGPEKLFF

clone size: -
J gene: TRBJ1-4
D gene: -
V gene: TRBV4-1
CDR3 DNA: TGCGCCAGCTCCGGTTTGTCTAATGAAAAACTGTTTTTT
CDR3 protein: CASSGLSNEKLFF

clone size: once
J gene: TRBJ2-2
D gene: TRBD2
V gene: TRBV30
CDR3 DNA: TGTGCCTGGAGTAAGTTCGTCGGGACTAGCGGGAGAGAGCTGTTTTTT
CDR3 protein: CAWSKFVGTSGRELFF

clone size: -
J gene: TRBJ2-1
D gene: TRBD1
V gene: TRBV18
CDR3 DNA: TGTGCCAGCTCACCACCGGGACAGGGGGCGGACAATGAGCAGTTCTTC
CDR3 protein: CASSPPGQGADNEQFF

clone size: -
J gene: TRBJ1-5
D gene: -
V gene: TRBV5-6
CDR3 DNA: TGTGCCAGCAGCCGCGGACAGATTAGCAATCAGCCCCAGCATTTT
CDR3 protein: CASSRGQISNQPQHF

clone size: -
J gene: TRBJ2-2
D gene: TRBD2
V gene: TRBV3-1/TRBV3-2
CDR3 DNA: TGTGCCAGCAGCCAACATTCTGCGGGAGCCAACACCGGGGAGCTGTTTTTT
CDR3 protein: CASSQHSAGANTGELFF

clone size: -
J gene: TRBJ2-7
D gene: TRBD2
V gene: TRBV10-1
CDR3 DNA: TGCGCCAGCAGTGAGACAACTGCAGCGGGGGTCTACGAGCAGTACTTC
CDR3 protein: CASSETTAAGVYEQYF

clone size: -
J gene: TRBJ2-7
D gene: TRBD2
V gene: TRBV10-2
CDR3 DNA: TGCGCCAGCAGTGAGTCGGGACTAGCGGGTACGCCCTACGAGCAGTACTTC
CDR3 protein: CASSESGLAGTPYEQYF

clone size: -
J gene: TRBJ2-1
D gene: TRBD2
V gene: TRBV24-1
CDR3 DNA: TGTGCCACCAGTGATAGCCCTTTTAGCGGGAGGAGCTCCTACAATGAGCAGTTCTTC
CDR3 protein: CATSDSPFSGRSSYNEQFF

clone size: -
J gene: TRBJ2-1
D gene: TRBD2
V gene: TRBV5-1
CDR3 DNA: TGCGCCAGCACCTCACCCGGACTAGCGGGTTCGCCTGAGCAGTTCTTC
CDR3 protein: CASTSPGLAGSPEQFF

clone size: -
J gene: TRBJ1-2
D gene: TRBD1
V gene: TRBV18
CDR3 DNA: TGTGCCAGCTCACCTCAAATCGACAGGGGAGGCTATGGCTACACCTTC
CDR3 protein: CASSPQIDRGGYGYTF

clone size: -
J gene: TRBJ1-1
D gene: TRBD1
V gene: TRBV27
CDR3 DNA: TGTGCCAGCAGCCGAGCCCCGGGACAGATGAACACTGAAGCTTTCTTT
CDR3 protein: CASSRAPGQMNTEAFF

clone size: -
J gene: TRBJ1-2
D gene: TRBD1
V gene: TRBV6-1
CDR3 DNA: TGTGCCAGCAGTGGCCGGGACAGGGGGCCAGGAAACTATGGCTACACCTTC
CDR3 protein: CASSGRDRGPGNYGYTF

clone size: -
J gene: TRBJ1-1
D gene: -
V gene: TRBV21-1
CDR3 DNA: TGTGCCAGCAGCCTCCGATTCGGGACAGTGAACACTGAAGCTTTCTTT
CDR3 protein: CASSLRFGTVNTEAFF

clone size: -
J gene: TRBJ2-7
D gene: TRBD2
V gene: TRBV30
CDR3 DNA: TGTGCCTGGAAGAATGGGGGGGACGGCTACGAGCAGTACTTC
CDR3 protein: CAWKNGGDGYEQYF

clone size: few
J gene: TRBJ2-1
D gene: TRBD2
V gene: TRBV5-1
CDR3 DNA: TGCGCCAGCAGCTTAACTAGCGGGAGGGCCAATGAGCAGTTCTTC
CDR3 protein: CASSLTSGRANEQFF

clone size: once
J gene: TRBJ2-3
D gene: -
V gene: TRBV18
CDR3 DNA: TGTGCCAGCTCACTAGCGGGACAGAGCACAGATACGCAGTATTTT
CDR3 protein: CASSLAGQSTDTQYF